Sequencing of this T cell receptor (beta chain) was carried out in a study of blood T cell repertoires in COVID-19. Study details: From T cells, B-cell-depleted T cells, or PBMCs came the material, which was cDNA or gDNA.

Repertoires were generated with immunoSEQ multiplex PCR, while TCRdb's copy carries only in-frame clones and drops some. The sample contains over 70,000 clones, over 80% of which appear only once. On this clone: At one end, the junction sequence differs from germline, possibly due to a read error.

The CDR3 extends over 16 amino acids. The germline V gene has CDR1 SSHAT and CDR2 FNYEAQ (reference sequence). The chain combines TRBV7-7 with TRBJ1-1, with 10 bases identical to TRBD1. The material sequenced was peripheral blood. The clonotype was recovered from a human donor in a cohort sampled during active COVID-19. CDR3: CASSPWDRGTNTEAFF. The DNA for the CDR3 is TGTGCTAGCAGCCCTTGGGACAGGGGAACGAACACTGAAGCTTTCTTT.